One T cell receptor beta chain is described in this entry. Its antigen is as yet unknown. V was cut by 8 bases and J by 3 bases, with 14 bases left in between. Germline-derived CDR1 and CDR2 are MNHNS and SASEGT. The CDR3 contains 14 residues. This specimen comes from a study of a mutant IDH1 vaccine in newly diagnosed glioma. Background on the study: Vaccine administration was initiated 4-6 weeks following radiotherapy alone, or with temozolomide cycles. Treated patients had a mean age of about 40 years and an approximately 60% male, around 38% female split.

The time point here: week 35, safety follow-up. Every single dose of the vaccine, 300 ug of mutant IDH1 20-mer peptide, came with topical imiquimod. Each of the donors came in with new WHO grade 3 or 4 astrocytomas that were IDH1-mutant and ATRX-lost. This table comes from immunoSEQ multiplex PCR, and its TCRdb copy is limited to in-frame clones, with some not included. Of about 65,000 clones in the sample, roughly 80% are singletons; the top ten hold 5% to 6.5%. Regarding the study as a whole: Most patients, 85% to 95%, showed vaccine-induced immune responses.

Sequencing used PBMCs, obtained from a glioma patient whose treatment included an IDH1 peptide vaccine. V is TRBV6-1 and J is TRBJ1-5, with D possibly TRBD1 on 5 matching bases. The sequence was obtained from a man aged 35-49 years with glioma. The CDR3: CASGGLQANQPQHF. CDR3 nucleotide sequence: TGTGCCAGCGGGGGACTACAGGCCAATCAGCCCCAGCATTTT.